The T cell receptor beta chain under discussion was sequenced for a study of blood T cell repertoires in COVID-19. Study details: COVID-19 samples, acute and convalescent, were from the United States, Italy and Spain.

Between the trimmed V and J ends, which lost 2 bases and 5 bases, there was a span of 26 bases. CDR1 is LGHNT and CDR2 is FRNRAP in the germline V gene. The CDR3 has 19 residues. In the original workflow: For nucleated cells, counts were estimated from reference gene primer amplification. Method: immunoSEQ multiplex PCR; TCRdb's copy keeps in-frame clones and lacks some. The D gene and trimming were derived from the DNA, and the V and J assignments and clone size from that table. The repertoire has roughly 92,000 clones, 90% of them found once; the top ten carry approximately 5.1%. Sequences were obtained from peripheral blood. This chain links TRBV12-5 with TRBJ2-3; D perhaps matches TRBD2 (6 bases). The clonotype originates from a man in his fifties or sixties with acute or convalescent COVID-19. CDR3 amino acids: CASGLLLEGWFSKEDTQYF. The DNA of the CDR3 is TGTGCTAGTGGTTTGTTATTGGAGGGGTGGTTTAGTAAGGAAGATACGCAGTATTTT.